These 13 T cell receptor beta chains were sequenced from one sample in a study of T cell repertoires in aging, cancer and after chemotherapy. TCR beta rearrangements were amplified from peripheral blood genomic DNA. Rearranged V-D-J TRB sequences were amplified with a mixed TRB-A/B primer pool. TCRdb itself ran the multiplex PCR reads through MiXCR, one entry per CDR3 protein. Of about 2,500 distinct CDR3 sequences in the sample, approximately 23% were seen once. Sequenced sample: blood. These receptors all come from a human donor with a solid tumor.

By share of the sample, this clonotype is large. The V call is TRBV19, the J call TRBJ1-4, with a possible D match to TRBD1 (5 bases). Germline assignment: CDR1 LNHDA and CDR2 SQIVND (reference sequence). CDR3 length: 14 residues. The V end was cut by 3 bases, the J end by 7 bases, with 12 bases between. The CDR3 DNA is TGTGCCAGTAGTATGAGGGACGGGGCTGAAAAACTGTTTTTT. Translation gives CASSMRDGAEKLFF.

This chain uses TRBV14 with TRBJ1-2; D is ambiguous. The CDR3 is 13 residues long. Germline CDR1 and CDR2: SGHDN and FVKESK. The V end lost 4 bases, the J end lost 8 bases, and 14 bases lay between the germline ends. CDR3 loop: CASSPWCLAGYTF. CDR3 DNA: TGTGCCAGCAGCCCCTGGTGCCTGGCCGGCTACACCTTC.

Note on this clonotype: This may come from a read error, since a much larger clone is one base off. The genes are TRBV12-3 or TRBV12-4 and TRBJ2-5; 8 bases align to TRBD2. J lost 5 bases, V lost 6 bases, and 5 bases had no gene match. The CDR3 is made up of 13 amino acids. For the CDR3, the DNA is TGTGCCAGCAGAAGAGCGGGAGTGGAGACCCAGTACTTC. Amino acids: CASRRAGVETQYF.

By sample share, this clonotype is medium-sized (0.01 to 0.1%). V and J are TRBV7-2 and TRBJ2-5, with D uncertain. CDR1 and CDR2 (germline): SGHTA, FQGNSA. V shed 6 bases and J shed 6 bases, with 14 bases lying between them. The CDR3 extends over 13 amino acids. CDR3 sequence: CASRSMVEKTQYF. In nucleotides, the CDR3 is TGTGCCAGCAGGTCAATGGTAGAAAAGACCCAGTACTTC.

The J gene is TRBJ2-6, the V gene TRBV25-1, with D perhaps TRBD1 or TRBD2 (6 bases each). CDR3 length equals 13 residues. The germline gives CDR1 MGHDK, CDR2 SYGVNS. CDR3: CASGGPGANVLTF. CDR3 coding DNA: TGTGCTAGTGGGGGGCCAGGGGCCAACGTCCTGACTTTC.

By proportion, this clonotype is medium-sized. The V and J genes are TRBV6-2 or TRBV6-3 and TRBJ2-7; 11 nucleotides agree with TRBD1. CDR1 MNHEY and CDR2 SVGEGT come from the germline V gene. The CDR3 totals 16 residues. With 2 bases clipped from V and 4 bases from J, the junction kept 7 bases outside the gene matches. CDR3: CASSYRGQGDAYEQYF. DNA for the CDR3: TGTGCCAGCAGTTACCGGGGACAGGGGGACGCTTACGAGCAGTACTTC.

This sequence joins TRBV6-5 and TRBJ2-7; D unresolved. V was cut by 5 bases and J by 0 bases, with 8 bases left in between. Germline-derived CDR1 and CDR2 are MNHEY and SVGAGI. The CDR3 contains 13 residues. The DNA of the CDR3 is TGTGCCAGCAGTGGGGAAAGCTCCTACGAGCAGTACTTC. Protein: CASSGESSYEQYF.

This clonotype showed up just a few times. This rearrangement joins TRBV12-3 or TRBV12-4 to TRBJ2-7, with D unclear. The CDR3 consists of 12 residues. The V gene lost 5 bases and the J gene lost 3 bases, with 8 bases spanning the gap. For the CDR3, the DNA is TGTGCCAGCAGTCCCGACATCTACGAGCAGTACTTC. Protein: CASSPDIYEQYF.

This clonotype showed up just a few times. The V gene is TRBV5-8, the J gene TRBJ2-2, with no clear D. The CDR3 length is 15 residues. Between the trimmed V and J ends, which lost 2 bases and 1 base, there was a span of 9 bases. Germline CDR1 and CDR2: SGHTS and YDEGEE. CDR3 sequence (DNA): TGTGCCAGCAGCTTTTGGACGGGGAACACCGGGGAGCTGTTTTTT. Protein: CASSFWTGNTGELFF.

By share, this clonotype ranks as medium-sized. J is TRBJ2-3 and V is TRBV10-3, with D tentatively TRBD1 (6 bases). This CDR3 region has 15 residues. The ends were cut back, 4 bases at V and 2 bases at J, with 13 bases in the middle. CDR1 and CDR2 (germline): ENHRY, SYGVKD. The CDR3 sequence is CAISGDRSLTDTQYF. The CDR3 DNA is TGTGCCATCAGTGGCGACAGGAGCCTCACAGATACGCAGTATTTT.

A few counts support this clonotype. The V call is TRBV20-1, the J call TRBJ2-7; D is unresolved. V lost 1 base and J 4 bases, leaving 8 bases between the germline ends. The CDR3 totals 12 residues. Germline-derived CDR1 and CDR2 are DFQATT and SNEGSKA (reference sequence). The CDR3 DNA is TGCAGTGCTAGAGCTACTGGTTACGAGCAGTACTTC. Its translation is CSARATGYEQYF.

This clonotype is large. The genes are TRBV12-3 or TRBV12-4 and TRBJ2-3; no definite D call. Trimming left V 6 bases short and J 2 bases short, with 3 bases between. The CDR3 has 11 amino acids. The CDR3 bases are TGTGCCAGCAGAACCACAGATACGCAGTATTTT. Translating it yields CASRTTDTQYF.

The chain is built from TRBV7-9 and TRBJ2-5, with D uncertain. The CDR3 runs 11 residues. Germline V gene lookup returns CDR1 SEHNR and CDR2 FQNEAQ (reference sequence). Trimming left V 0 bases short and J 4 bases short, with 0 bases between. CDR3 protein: CASSLAETQYF. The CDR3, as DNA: TGTGCCAGCAGCTTAGCAGAGACCCAGTACTTC. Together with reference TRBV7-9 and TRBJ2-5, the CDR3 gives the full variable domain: DTGVSQNPRHKITKRGQNVTFRCDPISEHNRLYWYRQTLGQGPEFLTYFQNEAQLEKSRLLSDRFSAERPKGSFSTLEIQRTEQGDSAMYLCASSLAETQYFGPGTRLLVL.